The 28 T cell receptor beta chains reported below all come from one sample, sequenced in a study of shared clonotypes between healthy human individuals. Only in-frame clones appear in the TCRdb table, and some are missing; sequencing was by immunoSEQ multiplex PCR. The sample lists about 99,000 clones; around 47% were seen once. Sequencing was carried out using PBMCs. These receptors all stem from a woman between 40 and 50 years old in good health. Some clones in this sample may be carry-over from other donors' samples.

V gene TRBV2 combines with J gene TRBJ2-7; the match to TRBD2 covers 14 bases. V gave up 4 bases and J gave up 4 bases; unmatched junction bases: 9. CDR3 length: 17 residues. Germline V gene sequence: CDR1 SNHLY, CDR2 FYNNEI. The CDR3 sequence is CASSGSGTSGSEYEQYF. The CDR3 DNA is TGTGCCAGCAGTGGTTCCGGGACTAGCGGGAGCGAGTACGAGCAGTACTTC.

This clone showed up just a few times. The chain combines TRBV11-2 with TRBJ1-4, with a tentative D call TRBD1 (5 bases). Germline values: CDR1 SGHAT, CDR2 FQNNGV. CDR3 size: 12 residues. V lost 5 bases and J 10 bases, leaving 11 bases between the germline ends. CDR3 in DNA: TGTGCCAGCAGCGGGGCGGGGGGAAAACTGTTTTTT. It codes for CASSGAGGKLFF.

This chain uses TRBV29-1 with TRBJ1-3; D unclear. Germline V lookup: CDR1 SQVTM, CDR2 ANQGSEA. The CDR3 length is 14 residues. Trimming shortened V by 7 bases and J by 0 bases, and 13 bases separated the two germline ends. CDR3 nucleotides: TGCAGCGCTCTTTCCAGAAACTCTGGAAACACCATATATTTT. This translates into CSALSRNSGNTIYF.

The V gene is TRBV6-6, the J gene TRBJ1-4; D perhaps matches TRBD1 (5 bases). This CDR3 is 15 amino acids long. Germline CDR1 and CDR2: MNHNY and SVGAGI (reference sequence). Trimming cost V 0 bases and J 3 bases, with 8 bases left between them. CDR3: CASSYSQGANEKLFF. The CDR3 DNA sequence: TGTGCCAGCAGTTACTCGCAGGGAGCTAATGAAAAACTGTTTTTT.

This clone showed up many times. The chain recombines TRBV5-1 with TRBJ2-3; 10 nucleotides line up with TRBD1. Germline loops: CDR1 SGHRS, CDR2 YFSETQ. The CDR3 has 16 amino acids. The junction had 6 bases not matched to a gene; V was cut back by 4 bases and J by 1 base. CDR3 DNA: TGCGCCAGCAGCCCGGAGGGACAGGGGCGCACAGATACGCAGTATTTT. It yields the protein CASSPEGQGRTDTQYF.

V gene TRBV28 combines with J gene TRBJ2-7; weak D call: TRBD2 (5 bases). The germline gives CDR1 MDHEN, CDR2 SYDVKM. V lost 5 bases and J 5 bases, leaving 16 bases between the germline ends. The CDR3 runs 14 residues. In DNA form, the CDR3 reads TGTGCCAGCAGTAACGGACTCCCGGGCCACGAGCAGTACTTC. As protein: CASSNGLPGHEQYF.

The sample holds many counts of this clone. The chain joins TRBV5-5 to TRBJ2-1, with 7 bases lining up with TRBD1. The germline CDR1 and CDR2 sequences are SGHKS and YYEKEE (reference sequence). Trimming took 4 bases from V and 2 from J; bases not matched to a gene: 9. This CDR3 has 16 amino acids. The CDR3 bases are TGTGCCAGCAGCCCACCCTACAGGGGTACCTACAATGAGCAGTTCTTC. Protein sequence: CASSPPYRGTYNEQFF.

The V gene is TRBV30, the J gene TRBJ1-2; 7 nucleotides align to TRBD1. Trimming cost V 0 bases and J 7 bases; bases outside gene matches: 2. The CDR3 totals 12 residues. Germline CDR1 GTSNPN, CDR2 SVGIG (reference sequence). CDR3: CAWSVRGPGYTF. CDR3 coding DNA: TGTGCCTGGAGTGTAAGGGGGCCTGGCTACACCTTC.

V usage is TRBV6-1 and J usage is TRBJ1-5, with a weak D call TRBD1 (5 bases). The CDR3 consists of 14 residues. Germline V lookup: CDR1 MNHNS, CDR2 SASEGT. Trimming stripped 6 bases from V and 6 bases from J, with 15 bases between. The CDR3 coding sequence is TGTGCCAGCAGCCCGGGGGGGGAGGCTCAGCCCCAGCATTTT. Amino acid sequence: CASSPGGEAQPQHF.

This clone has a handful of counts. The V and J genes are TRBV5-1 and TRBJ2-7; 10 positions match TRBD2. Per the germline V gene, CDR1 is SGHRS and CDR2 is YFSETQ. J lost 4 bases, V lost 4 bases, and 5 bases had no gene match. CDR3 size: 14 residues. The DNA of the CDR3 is TGCGCCAGCAGCCCTAGCGGGAGAAGATACGAGCAGTACTTC. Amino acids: CASSPSGRRYEQYF.

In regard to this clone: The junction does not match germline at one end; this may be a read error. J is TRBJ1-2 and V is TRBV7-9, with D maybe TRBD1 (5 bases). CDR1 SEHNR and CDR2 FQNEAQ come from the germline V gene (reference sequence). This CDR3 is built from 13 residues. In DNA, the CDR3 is TGTGCCAACAGCTTAGGCCCCAGGGAAGGCTACACCTTC. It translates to CANSLGPREGYTF.

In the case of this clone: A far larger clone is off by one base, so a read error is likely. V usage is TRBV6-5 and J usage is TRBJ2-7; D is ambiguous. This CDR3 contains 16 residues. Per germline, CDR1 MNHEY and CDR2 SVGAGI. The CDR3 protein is CAGSYAFPQSLSEQYF. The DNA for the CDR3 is TGTGCCGGCAGTTACGCTTTCCCGCAATCCCTCTCCGAGCAGTACTTC.

In DNA, the CDR3 is TGCAGCGGCGGGACAGGGGGCCCCGGGGAGCTGTTTTTT. This encodes CSGGTGGPGELFF. The chain joins TRBV29-1 to TRBJ2-2, with 12 bases identical to TRBD1. The junction had 3 bases not matched to a gene; V was cut back by 7 bases and J by 6 bases. This CDR3 has 13 residues. Germline CDR1 SQVTM, CDR2 ANQGSEA.

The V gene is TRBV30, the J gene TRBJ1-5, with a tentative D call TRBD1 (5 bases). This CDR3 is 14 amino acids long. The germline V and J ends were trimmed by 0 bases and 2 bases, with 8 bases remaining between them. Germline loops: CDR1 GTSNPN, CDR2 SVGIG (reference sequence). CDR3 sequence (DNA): TGTGCCTGGAGTGTGGGGGGTGGCAATCAGCCCCAGCATTTT. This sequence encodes CAWSVGGGNQPQHF.

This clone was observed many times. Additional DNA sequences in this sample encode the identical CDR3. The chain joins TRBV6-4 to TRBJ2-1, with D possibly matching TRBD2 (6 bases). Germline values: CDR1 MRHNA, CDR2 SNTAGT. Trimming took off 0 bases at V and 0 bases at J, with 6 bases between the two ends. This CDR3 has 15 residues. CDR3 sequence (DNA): TGTGCCAGCAGTGACTCAGCGGGCTCCTACAATGAGCAGTTCTTC. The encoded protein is CASSDSAGSYNEQFF.

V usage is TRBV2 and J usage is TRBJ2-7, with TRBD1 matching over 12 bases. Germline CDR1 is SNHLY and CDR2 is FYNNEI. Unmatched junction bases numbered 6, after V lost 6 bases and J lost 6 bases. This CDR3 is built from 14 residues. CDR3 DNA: TGTGCCAGCAGCCAGGGACAGGGGGCAGGCGAGCAGTACTTC. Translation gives CASSQGQGAGEQYF.

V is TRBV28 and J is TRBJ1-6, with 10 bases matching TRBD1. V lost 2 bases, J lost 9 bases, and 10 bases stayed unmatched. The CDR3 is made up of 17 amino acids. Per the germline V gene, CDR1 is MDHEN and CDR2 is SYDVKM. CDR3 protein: CASSLIMGQGRGSPLHF. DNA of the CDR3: TGTGCCAGCAGTTTAATCATGGGACAGGGGAGGGGTTCACCCCTCCACTTT.

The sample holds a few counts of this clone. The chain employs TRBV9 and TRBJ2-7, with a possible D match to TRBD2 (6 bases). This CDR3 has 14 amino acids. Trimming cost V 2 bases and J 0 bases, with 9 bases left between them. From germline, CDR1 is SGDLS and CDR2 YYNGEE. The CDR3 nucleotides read TGTGCCAGCAGCGTCTCTAGCGCCTCCTACGAGCAGTACTTC. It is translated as CASSVSSASYEQYF.

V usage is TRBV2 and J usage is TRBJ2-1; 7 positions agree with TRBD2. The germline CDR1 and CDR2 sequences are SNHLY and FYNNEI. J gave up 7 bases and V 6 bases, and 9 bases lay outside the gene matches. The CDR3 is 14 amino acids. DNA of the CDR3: TGTGCCAGCAGGGCTGGACTAGAGTTGAATGAGCAGTTCTTC. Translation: CASRAGLELNEQFF. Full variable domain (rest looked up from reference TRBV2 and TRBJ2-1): EPEVTQTPSHQVTQMGQEVILRCVPISNHLYFYWYRQILGQKVEFLVSFYNNEISEKSEIFDDQFSVERPDGSNFTLKIRSTKLEDSAMYFCASRAGLELNEQFFGPGTRLTVL.

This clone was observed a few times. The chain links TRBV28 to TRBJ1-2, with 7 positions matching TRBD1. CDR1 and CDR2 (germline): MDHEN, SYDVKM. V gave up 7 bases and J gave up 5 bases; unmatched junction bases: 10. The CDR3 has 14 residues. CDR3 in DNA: TGTGCCAGCAACGACGCTAGACAGGGTTATGGCTACACCTTC. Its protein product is CASNDARQGYGYTF.

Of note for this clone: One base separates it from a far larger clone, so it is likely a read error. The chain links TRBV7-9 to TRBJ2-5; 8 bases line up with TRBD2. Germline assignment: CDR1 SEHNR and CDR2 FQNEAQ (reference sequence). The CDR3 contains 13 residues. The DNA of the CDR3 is TGTGCCAGTATAGCGGGAAGTCAAGAGGCCCAGTACTTC. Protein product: CASIAGSQEAQYF.

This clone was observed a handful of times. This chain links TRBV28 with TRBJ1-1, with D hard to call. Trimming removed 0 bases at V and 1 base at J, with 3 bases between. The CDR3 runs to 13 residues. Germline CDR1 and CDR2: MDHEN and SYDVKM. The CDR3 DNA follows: TGTGCCAGCAGTTTATGGGGGAACACTGAAGCTTTCTTT. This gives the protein CASSLWGNTEAFF.

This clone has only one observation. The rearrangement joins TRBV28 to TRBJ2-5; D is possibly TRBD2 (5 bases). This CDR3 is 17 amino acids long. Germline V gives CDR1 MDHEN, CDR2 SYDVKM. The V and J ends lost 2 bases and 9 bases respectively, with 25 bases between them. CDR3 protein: CASSLKRVERSPGSQYF. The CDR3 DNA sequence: TGTGCCAGCAGTTTAAAGAGGGTGGAGCGGAGCCCGGGGTCCCAGTACTTC.

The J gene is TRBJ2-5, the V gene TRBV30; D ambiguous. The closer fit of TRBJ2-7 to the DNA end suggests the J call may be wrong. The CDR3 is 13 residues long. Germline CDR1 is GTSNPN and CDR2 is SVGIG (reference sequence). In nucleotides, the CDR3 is TGTGCCTGGAGTGTCGGGCACCCCTACGAGCAGTACTTC. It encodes CAWSVGHPYEQYF.

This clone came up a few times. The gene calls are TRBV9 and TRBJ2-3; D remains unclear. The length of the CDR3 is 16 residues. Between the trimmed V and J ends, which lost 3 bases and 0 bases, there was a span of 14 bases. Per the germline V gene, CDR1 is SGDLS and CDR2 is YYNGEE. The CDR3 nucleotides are TGTGCCAGCAGCGCCGGTACAGCGCCCAGCACAGATACGCAGTATTTT. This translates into CASSAGTAPSTDTQYF.

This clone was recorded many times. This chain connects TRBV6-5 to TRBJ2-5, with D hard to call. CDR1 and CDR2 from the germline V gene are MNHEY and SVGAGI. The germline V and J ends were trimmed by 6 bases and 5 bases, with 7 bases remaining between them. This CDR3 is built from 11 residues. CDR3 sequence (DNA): TGTGCCAGCAGCAAAGGGGAGACCCAGTACTTC. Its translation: CASSKGETQYF.

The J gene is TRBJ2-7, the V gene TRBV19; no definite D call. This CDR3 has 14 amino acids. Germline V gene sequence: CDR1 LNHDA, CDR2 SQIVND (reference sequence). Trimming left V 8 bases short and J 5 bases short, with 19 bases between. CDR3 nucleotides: TGTGCCAGTGCCCGATCCCCCATGCTGAACGAGCAGTACTTC. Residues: CASARSPMLNEQYF.

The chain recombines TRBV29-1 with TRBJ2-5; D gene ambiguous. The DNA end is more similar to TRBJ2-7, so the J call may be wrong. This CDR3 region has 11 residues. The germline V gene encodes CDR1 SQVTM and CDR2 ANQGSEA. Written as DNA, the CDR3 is TGCAGCGTTGAAGACGACTACGAGCAGTACTTC. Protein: CSVEDDYEQYF.